Here is one T cell receptor beta chain with its context. This clonotype was picked up a small number of times. Its antigen remains undetermined. Nothing much larger sits one base from this clone, and base qualities are not available. The time point label, read with the paper, signifies: sample taken at primary tumor resection. Samples were obtained from about 69 patients with early-stage, untreated non-small cell lung cancer from the lung TRACERx cohort. Whole RNA extracted from tumor and nontumor lung tissue, or from cryopreserved PBMC samples, was used for TCR sequencing without cell sorting. Patients were selected for TCR sequencing only if sufficient RNA was available from at least two tumor regions. A lung pathologist reviewed the tumor and adjacent nontumor lung specimens before the specimens were selected. The CDR3 measures 15 amino acids from cysteine to phenylalanine. CDR3 DNA only is kept here, 45 bases in frame from base 1. Per the germline V gene (reference sequence), SEHNR is the CDR1 and FQNEAQ is the CDR2. V is reduced by 1 base and J by 9 bases, leaving a spacing of 16 bases between them.

The library relied on 5' RACE. Sequencing instrument: NextSeq 500. The TCR library protocol attached a unique molecular identifier to each TCR cDNA molecule to allow correction of PCR and sequencing errors. The paper's processing steps were these. TCR identification, UMI-based error correction and CDR3 extraction were performed with Decombinator tools. TCRs above a frequency of 2 per 1,000, corresponding to the top 1% of the tumor frequency distribution, were defined as expanded. Expanded tumor TCRs were classed as regional if statistically deemed absent (corrected P<0.05) from at least one tumor region, otherwise ubiquitous. Rényi diversity was computed with the R vegan package after subsampling each repertoire 100 times to 5,000 TCRs. To build CDR3 similarity networks, amino acid triplet string-kernel similarity was used, and CDR3s were connected when their pairwise similarity was above 0.82. TCRdb ran its own pipeline on the public reads, namely fastp trimming at Q25 and MiXCR clone calling, and kept in-frame beta chains. A single entry per CDR3 protein holds the most common genes and DNA from its merged rows. The V and J calls come from TCRdb's annotation, not from the publication. This sample holds about 10,000 distinct CDR3 sequences; 12% were observed only once. The ten largest clones add up to over 10% of the sample.

This sample is part of a study of spatial heterogeneity in lung cancer (dated by TCRdb to the late 2010s). Broadly, across the study: Beta-chain transcripts were consistently detected in greater numbers than alpha-chain transcripts, which likely reflects a higher abundance of beta-chain transcripts. TCR repertoire features were related to nonsynonymous mutation counts determined by whole-exome sequencing of tumor tissue. At surgery, both alpha and beta chains were TCR-sequenced in 200 to 250 tumor regions, approximately 64 matched nontumor lung samples and 56 PBMC samples. A strong correlation was found between TCR transcript counts in tumor regions and a T cell transcriptional module score from matched bulk RNA-seq. The study quantitatively compared TCR alpha and beta repertoires across multiple tumor regions, matched nontumor lung and blood in non-small cell lung cancer. In the raw uncorrected reads, each unique combination of TCR and UMI appeared on average more than ten times. General study outcomes and caveats: The tumor nonsynonymous mutation count correlated with the number of expanded intratumoral alpha and beta TCRs. TCR-seq coverage of tumor T cells was estimated to be only approximately 7% for alpha chains and more than 11% for beta chains. Counts of ubiquitous and regional expanded TCRs were found to correlate with counts of ubiquitous and regional nonsynonymous mutations, respectively. Additional single-cell paired TCR alpha and beta sequencing was considered necessary to confirm, at a functional level, the hypothesis that regional TCRs recognize regional mutations.

This sequence uses TRBV7-9 and TRBJ2-4; no confident D gene assignment can be made. This TCR was recovered from a female donor with early-stage non-small cell lung cancer. This specimen was lung tumor tissue, taken at surgery. The DNA sequence is as follows: TGTGCCAGCAGCTTAGTTCGGGCTAGAGAAGGCATTCAGTACTTC. This encodes CASSLVRAREGIQYF.